This record covers a single T cell receptor beta chain. This sample is drawn from a study of spatial heterogeneity in lung cancer. This CDR3 is 14 amino acids long. Germline V gene data show CDR1 as LGHDT and CDR2 as YNNKEL (reference sequence). The ends were cut back, 2 bases at V and 6 bases at J, with 14 bases in the middle. The sample's time point: sample taken at primary tumor resection. Whole RNA from tumor, nontumor lung or frozen PBMC was sequenced unsorted. TCRdb re-derived calls from the 5' RACE reads in MiXCR, one entry per CDR3 protein. This table holds tens of thousands of distinct CDR3 sequences, over 9.5% found once.

The source is a male donor with early-stage non-small cell lung cancer. The source material was PBMCs, sampled at surgery. The genes are TRBV3-1 and TRBJ2-7, with D possibly TRBD2 on 5 matching bases. CDR3 protein: CASSQLNTRGEQYF. The CDR3, as DNA: TGTGCCAGCAGCCAACTCAACACACGGGGCGAGCAGTACTTC.